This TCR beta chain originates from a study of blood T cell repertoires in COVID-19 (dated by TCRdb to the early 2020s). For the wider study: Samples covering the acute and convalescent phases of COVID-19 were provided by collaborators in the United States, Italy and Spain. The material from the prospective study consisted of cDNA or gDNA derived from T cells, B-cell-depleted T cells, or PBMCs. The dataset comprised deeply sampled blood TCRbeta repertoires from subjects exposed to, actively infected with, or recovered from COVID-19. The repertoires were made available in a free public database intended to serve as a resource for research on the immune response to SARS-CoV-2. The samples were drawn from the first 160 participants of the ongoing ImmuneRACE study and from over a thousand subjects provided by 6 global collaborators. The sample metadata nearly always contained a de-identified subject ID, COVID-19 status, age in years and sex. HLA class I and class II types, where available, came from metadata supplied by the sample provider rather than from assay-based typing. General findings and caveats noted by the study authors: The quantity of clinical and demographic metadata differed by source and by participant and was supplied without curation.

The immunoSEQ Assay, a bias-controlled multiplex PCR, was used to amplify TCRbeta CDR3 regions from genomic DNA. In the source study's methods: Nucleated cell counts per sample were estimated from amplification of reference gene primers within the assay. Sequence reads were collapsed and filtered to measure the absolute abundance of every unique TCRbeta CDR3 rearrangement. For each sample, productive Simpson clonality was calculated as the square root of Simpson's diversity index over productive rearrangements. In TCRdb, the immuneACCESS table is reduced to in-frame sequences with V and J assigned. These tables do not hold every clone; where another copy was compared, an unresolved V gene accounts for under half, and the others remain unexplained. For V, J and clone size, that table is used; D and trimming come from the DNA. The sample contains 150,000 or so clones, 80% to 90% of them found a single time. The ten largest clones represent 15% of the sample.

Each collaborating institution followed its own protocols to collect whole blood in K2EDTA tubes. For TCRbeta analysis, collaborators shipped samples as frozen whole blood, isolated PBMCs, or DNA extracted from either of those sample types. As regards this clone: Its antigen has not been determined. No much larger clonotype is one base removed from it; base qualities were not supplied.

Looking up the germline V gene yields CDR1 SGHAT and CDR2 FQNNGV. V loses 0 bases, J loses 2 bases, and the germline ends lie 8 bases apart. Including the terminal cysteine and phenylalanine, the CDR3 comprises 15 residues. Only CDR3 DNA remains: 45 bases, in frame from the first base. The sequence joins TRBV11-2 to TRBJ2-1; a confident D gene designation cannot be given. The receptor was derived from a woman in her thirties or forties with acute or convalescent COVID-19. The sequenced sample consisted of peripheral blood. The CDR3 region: CASSLELVTYNEQFF. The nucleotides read TGTGCCAGCAGCTTAGAGCTAGTGACCTACAATGAGCAGTTCTTC.